These 4 T cell receptor beta chains came from one sample sequenced in a study of cytomegalovirus exposure and HLA in healthy donors. PCR employed 60 Vbeta and 13 Jbeta primers. The table came from immunoSEQ multiplex PCR; TCRdb's copy has only in-frame clones and leaves some out. The sample shows 120,000 or so clones, about 80% of them seen only once. The source material was PBMCs. These receptors were taken from a woman between 45 and 65 years old in good health and CMV-seropositive.

V and J are TRBV10-3 and TRBJ2-7; tentatively, D is TRBD1 (5 bases). The V end was cut by 3 bases, the J end by 2 bases, with 11 bases between. The germline gives CDR1 ENHRY, CDR2 SYGVKD. The CDR3 extends over 14 amino acids. CDR3 residues: CAISDRGRPYEQYF. CDR3 in DNA: TGTGCCATCAGTGATAGGGGCAGACCCTACGAGCAGTACTTC.

This clone was counted between two and nine times. The chain recombines TRBV5-4 with TRBJ2-7; the D is unclear. V was pared by 0 bases and J by 6 bases, with 10 bases between. Germline assignment: CDR1 SGHNT and CDR2 YYREEE (reference sequence). The CDR3 is 13 amino acids. CDR3: CASSLGLPGEQYF. The CDR3 DNA is TGTGCCAGCAGCTTGGGGCTTCCGGGCGAGCAGTACTTC.

This clone was observed a few times. V usage is TRBV30 and J usage is TRBJ1-3; 7 bases line up with TRBD1. The CDR3 runs 18 residues. With V trimmed by 3 bases and J by 0 bases, 14 bases remained unmatched. The germline CDR1 and CDR2 sequences are GTSNPN and SVGIG (reference sequence). As DNA, the CDR3 is TGTGCCTGGAGGGGTCGACAGGGAACGGTAACCTCTGGAAACACCATATATTTT. Translation: CAWRGRQGTVTSGNTIYF.

The CDR3 DNA sequence: TGTGCCAGCAGCTTAGGACTAGCGGGTGAGACAGATACGCAGTATTTT. It codes for CASSLGLAGETDTQYF. The chain links TRBV7-9 to TRBJ2-3; TRBD2 aligns across 10 bases. V was pared by 1 base and J by 3 bases, with 4 bases of the junction left unmatched. CDR3 length: 16 amino acids. Germline V lookup: CDR1 SEHNR, CDR2 FQNEAQ (reference sequence).